This T cell receptor (beta chain) was sequenced in a study of T cell clones after liver transplantation. As for the study in general: Post-transplant blood was tracked for graft-donor-reactive T cell clones identified in a pre-transplant mixed lymphocyte reaction. General observations from the study: Post-transplant, graft-donor-reactive CD4 TCRbeta sequences in blood dropped significantly in 5 of 8 subjects.

Profiled with immunoSEQ multiplex PCR; TCRdb holds only in-frame clones, not every one. Of more than 95,000 clones in the sample, 82% were seen once. CDR1 and CDR2 from the germline V gene are SGHRS and YFSETQ. Losses at the gene ends were 0 bases for V and 2 bases for J; bases not matched to a gene: 8. The CDR3 sequence is 17 residues long. Worth noting for this clone: Its antigen is not known.

The receptor was isolated from a human donor who received a liver transplant. The input for sequencing was CD4+ T cells from blood, taken before liver transplant. The chain uses TRBV5-1 and TRBJ2-3, with 8 bases matching TRBD2. The CDR3 reads CASSLDASGSSTDTQYF. The CDR3 DNA sequence: TGCGCCAGCAGCTTGGATGCTAGCGGGTCCTCCACAGATACGCAGTATTTT.